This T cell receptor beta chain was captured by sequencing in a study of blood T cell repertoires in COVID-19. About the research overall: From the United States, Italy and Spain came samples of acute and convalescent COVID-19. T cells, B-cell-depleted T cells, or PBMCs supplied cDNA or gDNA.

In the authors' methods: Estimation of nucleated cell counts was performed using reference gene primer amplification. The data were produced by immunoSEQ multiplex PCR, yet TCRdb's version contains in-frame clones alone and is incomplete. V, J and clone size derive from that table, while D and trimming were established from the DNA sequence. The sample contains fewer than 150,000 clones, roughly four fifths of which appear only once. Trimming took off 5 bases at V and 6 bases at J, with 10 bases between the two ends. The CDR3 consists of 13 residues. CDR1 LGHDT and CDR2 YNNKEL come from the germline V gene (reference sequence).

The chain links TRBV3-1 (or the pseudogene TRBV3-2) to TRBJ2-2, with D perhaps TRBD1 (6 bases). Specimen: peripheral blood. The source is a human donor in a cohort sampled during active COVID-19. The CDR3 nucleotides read TGTGCCAGCAGCTACAGGGTCTCCGGGGAGCTGTTTTTT. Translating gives CASSYRVSGELFF.